This T cell receptor (beta chain) was obtained from a study of blood T cell repertoires in COVID-19. Across the study: Material from acute and convalescent COVID-19 was sourced from the United States, Italy and Spain. Sample material is recorded as cDNA or gDNA derived from T cells, B-cell-depleted T cells, or PBMCs.

Germline loops: CDR1 MNHEY, CDR2 SVGEGT. This CDR3 comprises 14 residues. Losses at the gene ends were 0 bases for V and 2 bases for J; bases not matched to a gene: 1. In the original analysis: Reference gene primer amplification in the assay estimated nucleated cell counts. Only in-frame clones appear in the TCRdb table, and some are missing; sequencing was by immunoSEQ multiplex PCR. For V, J and clone size, that table is used; D and trimming come from the DNA. The top ten hold 0.99% of the sample, which has under 300,000 clones, more than 70% seen once. As to this clone: The sample contains more than one DNA sequence encoding this CDR3.

This receptor was taken from a woman aged 40 to 49 who had recovered from COVID-19. This chain joins TRBV6-2 or TRBV6-3 and TRBJ2-7, with TRBD2 matching 7 bases. The source material was peripheral blood. The CDR3 region has the DNA TGTGCCAGCAGTTACTCGGCGGGGGCCTACGAGCAGTACTTC. This gives the protein CASSYSAGAYEQYF.